The entry below gives a single TCR beta chain sequence along with its context. The antigen is not known. This entry belongs to a study of shared clonotypes between healthy human individuals. Study-wide results and caveats: Sharing of clonotypes among donors was expected to vary with sequencing depth. Sampling used blood alone; tissue repertoires probably differ. With few donors, the genetic and exposure-history diversity represented was limited.

Data came from immunoSEQ multiplex PCR; TCRdb stores just in-frame clones and leaves some out. The table shows around 1.6 million clones, with under 99% occurring only once. CDR3 length equals 16 residues. V was trimmed by 2 bases and J by 5 bases, leaving 16 bases between them. Germline assignment: CDR1 SGHKS and CDR2 YYEKEE (reference sequence). The sample consisted of naive CD4+ T cells sorted from blood. Specified subset: CD45RA+ positively selected. The clonotype comes from a man aged 30-40 years in good health. The J gene is TRBJ2-2, the V gene TRBV5-5, with D perhaps matching TRBD1 (6 bases). The CDR3 is CASSLGHGQSTGELFF. CDR3 DNA sequence: TGTGCCAGCAGCTTAGGGCACGGACAGTCAACCGGGGAGCTGTTTTTT.